The clone carrying this TCR beta chain was found many times. The target antigen is unknown. Patients were diagnosed from clinical symptoms, serum thyroxine, TRAb, thyroid ultrasound and orbital computed tomography. Isolation of PBMCs was performed using 9 to 10 ml of fresh peripheral blood. The data were obtained in a study of Graves' ophthalmopathy and Graves' hyperthyroidism. General study findings and limits: Ophthalmopathy progression predictions by the model showed about 79% specificity and about 70% sensitivity. Separation of ophthalmopathy from stable hyperthyroidism was achieved by a 13-signature model, at about 91% sensitivity and roughly 81% specificity.

The authors amplified TCR beta CDR3 regions from RNA transcripts. The workflow started with a first-round RT-PCR run with HTBI primers and then moved on to a second-round multiplex PCR. One entry per CDR3 protein results from TCRdb running MiXCR on the multiplex PCR reads. Counted here are about 340,000 distinct CDR3 sequences, roughly a sixth occurring once; the ten biggest clones make up approximately 13%. Sequencing used peripheral blood. This receptor was identified in an adult man with Graves' ophthalmopathy.

CDR3: CASSARWGDNSPLHF. CDR3 coding DNA: TGTGCCAGCAGCGCCCGTTGGGGGGATAATTCACCCCTCCACTTT. The chain joins TRBV6-1 to TRBJ1-6, with D possibly matching TRBD1 (5 bases). Between the trimmed V and J ends, which lost 6 bases and 5 bases, there was a span of 14 bases. Per the germline V gene, CDR1 is MNHNS and CDR2 is SASEGT. The CDR3 consists of 15 residues.